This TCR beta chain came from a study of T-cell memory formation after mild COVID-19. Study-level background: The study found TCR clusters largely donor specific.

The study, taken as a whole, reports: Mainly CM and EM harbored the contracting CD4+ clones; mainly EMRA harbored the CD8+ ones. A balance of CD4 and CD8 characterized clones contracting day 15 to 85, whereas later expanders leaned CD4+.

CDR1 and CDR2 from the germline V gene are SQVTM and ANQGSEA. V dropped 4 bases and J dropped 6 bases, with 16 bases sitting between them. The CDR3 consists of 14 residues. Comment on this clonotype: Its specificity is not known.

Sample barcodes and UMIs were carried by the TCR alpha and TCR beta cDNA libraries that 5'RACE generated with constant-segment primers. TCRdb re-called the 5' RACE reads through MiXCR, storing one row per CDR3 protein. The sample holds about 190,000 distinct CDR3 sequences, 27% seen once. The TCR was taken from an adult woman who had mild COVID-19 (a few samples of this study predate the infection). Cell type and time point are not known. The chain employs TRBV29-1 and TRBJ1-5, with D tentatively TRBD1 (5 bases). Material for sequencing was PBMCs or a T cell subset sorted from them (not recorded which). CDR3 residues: CSVATMGGSQPQHF. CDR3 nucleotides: TGCAGCGTTGCTACTATGGGGGGAAGTCAGCCCCAGCATTTT.